A single sample gave rise to the 8 T cell receptor beta chains below, sequenced in a study of lymphopenia after photon versus proton radiotherapy. The assay was immunoSEQ multiplex PCR, and TCRdb's table has in-frame clones only and misses some. The data show over 25,000 clones, roughly 90% seen once. The sequencing here drew on peripheral blood, taken from a patient treated with proton-based radiotherapy. The source is a woman in her fifties or sixties with cholangiocarcinoma. Some clones in this sample may be carry-over from other donors' samples.

The rearrangement uses TRBV7-8 and TRBJ2-3; TRBD2 might be the D (6 bases). This CDR3 contains 16 residues. Germline V gene data show CDR1 as SGHVS and CDR2 as FQNEAQ. The ends were cut back, 5 bases at V and 6 bases at J, with 21 bases in the middle. In DNA form, the CDR3 reads TGTGCCAGCAGCCGCCTTGGGCTAGCGAATGGGGATACGCAGTATTTT. Translation: CASSRLGLANGDTQYF. The full variable domain, rest sourced from reference TRBV7-8 and TRBJ2-3, is GAGVSQSPRYKVAKRGQDVALRCDPISGHVSLFWYQQALGQGPEFLTYFQNEAQLDKSGLPSDRFFAERPEGSVSTLKIQRTQQEDSAVYLCASSRLGLANGDTQYFGPGTRLTVL.

The chain has TRBV6-5 and TRBJ1-4; 7 nucleotides agree with TRBD1. The V segment lost 5 bases and the J segment 8 bases; nucleotides outside the gene matches: 11. This CDR3 has 15 residues. Germline assignment: CDR1 MNHEY and CDR2 SVGAGI. The CDR3 coding sequence is TGTGCCAGCAGTCCGACACAGGGGAGAGGCGAAAAACTGTTTTTT. It translates to CASSPTQGRGEKLFF.

The V call is TRBV11-2, the J call TRBJ2-5, with a weak D call TRBD2 (5 bases). V was cut by 5 bases and J by 5 bases, with 18 bases left in between. This CDR3 is built from 15 residues. Germline V gene data show CDR1 as SGHAT and CDR2 as FQNNGV. CDR3: CASSLVGRVAETQYF. CDR3 sequence (DNA): TGTGCCAGCAGCCTAGTAGGACGCGTAGCGGAGACCCAGTACTTC.

CDR3 region: CASSLVGERYEQYF. The CDR3 nucleotides are TGTGCCAGCAGCTTAGTCGGGGAGCGGTACGAGCAGTACTTC. The J gene is TRBJ2-7, the V gene TRBV7-8; D possibly corresponds to TRBD2 (5 bases). The CDR3 sequence is 14 residues long. Germline V lookup: CDR1 SGHVS, CDR2 FQNEAQ. V lost 1 base and J lost 4, with 11 bases in between.

The genes are TRBV7-9 and TRBJ1-5, with D perhaps matching TRBD1 (5 bases). Trimming cost V 5 bases and J 6 bases, with 17 bases left between them. The CDR3 consists of 15 residues. Germline values: CDR1 SEHNR, CDR2 FQNEAQ (reference sequence). CDR3 residues: CASSAGSSYGQPQHF. CDR3 nucleotide sequence: TGTGCCAGCAGCGCAGGGAGCTCTTACGGTCAGCCCCAGCATTTT.

This sequence joins TRBV2 and TRBJ2-4, with D hard to call. This CDR3 contains 13 residues. The V gene lost 6 bases and the J gene lost 6 bases, with 12 bases spanning the gap. Per germline, CDR1 SNHLY and CDR2 FYNNEI. The CDR3 region is CASRGIRRNIQYF. The CDR3 bases are TGTGCCAGCAGGGGAATCCGAAGAAACATTCAGTACTTC.

The V call is TRBV6-1, the J call TRBJ1-4, with D tentatively TRBD1 (5 bases). Germline loops: CDR1 MNHNS, CDR2 SASEGT. This CDR3 region has 14 residues. Trimming shortened V by 3 bases and J by 6 bases, and 11 bases separated the two germline ends. CDR3 sequence reads: CASSDSGTYEKLFF. The CDR3 DNA sequence: TGTGCCAGCAGTGATTCAGGGACCTATGAAAAACTGTTTTTT.

The rearrangement links TRBV6-5 to TRBJ2-7; no clear D gene. Germline V gene data show CDR1 as MNHEY and CDR2 as SVGAGI. V was trimmed by 6 bases and J by 0 bases, leaving 9 bases between them. The CDR3 loop spans 13 amino acids. The CDR3 DNA reads as TGTGCCAGCAGCGACATCGGCTCCTACGAGCAGTACTTC. Encoded protein: CASSDIGSYEQYF.